The source of this TCR beta chain is a study of T cells in localized non-small cell lung cancer. Sequencing used immunoSEQ multiplex PCR; TCRdb keeps in-frame clones, though not all of them. The sample has 65,000 to 80,000 clones, about 81% seen once; the top ten hold approximately 1.2%. The sample holds a few counts of this clone. Trimming cost V 2 bases and J 3 bases, with 10 bases left between them. The CDR3 is 14 residues long. CDR1 and CDR2 (germline): MNHEY, SVGAGI. The sample in question was peripheral blood, obtained before any cancer treatment. This chain links TRBV6-5 with TRBJ2-5, with D possibly matching TRBD2 (7 bases). The clonotype originates from a female donor older than 55 with stage I lung adenocarcinoma. CDR3 DNA sequence: TGTGCCAGCAGTTACCGGGGGGCCAAAGAGACCCAGTACTTC. This gives the protein CASSYRGAKETQYF.